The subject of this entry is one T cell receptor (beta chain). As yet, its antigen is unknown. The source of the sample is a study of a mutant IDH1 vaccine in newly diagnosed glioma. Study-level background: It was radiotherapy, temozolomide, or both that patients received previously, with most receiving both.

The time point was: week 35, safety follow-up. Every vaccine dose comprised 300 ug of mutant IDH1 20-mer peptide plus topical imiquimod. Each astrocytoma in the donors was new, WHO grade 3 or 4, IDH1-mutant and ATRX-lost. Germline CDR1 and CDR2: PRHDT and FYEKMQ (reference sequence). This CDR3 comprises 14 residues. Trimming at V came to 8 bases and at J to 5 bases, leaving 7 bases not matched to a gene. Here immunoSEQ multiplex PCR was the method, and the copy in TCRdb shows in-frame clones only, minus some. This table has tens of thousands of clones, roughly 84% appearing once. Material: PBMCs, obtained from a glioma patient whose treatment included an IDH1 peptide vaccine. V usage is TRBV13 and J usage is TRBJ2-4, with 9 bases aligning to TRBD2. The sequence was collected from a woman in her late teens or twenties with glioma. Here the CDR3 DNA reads TGTGCCAGCCGAAGGGCGGGGGGGGAAAACATTCAGTACTTC. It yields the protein CASRRAGGENIQYF.